One sample yielded the 22 T cell receptor beta chains listed below, sequenced in a study of CD8+ T cells in alopecia areata. Following RNA extraction, reverse transcription yielded cDNA that acted as the sequencing template. The data were produced by immunoSEQ multiplex PCR, yet TCRdb's version contains in-frame clones alone and is incomplete. Among about 200,000 clones, about 56% were seen once, and the ten largest hold nearly 5%. Sequenced: CD8+ T cells sorted from blood. The source of these receptors is a human donor in good health.

The gene calls are TRBV5-6 and TRBJ2-5, with a weak D call TRBD1 (5 bases). CDR3 length: 13 amino acids. CDR1 is SGHDT and CDR2 is YYEEEE in the germline V gene. Deletions cut 2 bases from V and 5 bases from J, with 10 bases between. For the CDR3, the DNA is TGTGCCAGCAGCTTTGCAGGGTGGGAGACCCAGTACTTC. It yields the protein CASSFAGWETQYF.

The V and J genes are TRBV4-1 and TRBJ2-3, with TRBD2 matching 11 bases. CDR3 length: 15 amino acids. The V gene's germline CDR1 is MGHRA and CDR2 YSYEKL. V shed 5 bases and J 2 bases; nucleotides not matched to a gene: 3. The CDR3: CASSLLAGVTDTQYF. In nucleotides, the CDR3 is TGCGCCAGCAGCTTACTAGCGGGGGTCACAGATACGCAGTATTTT.

The chain recombines TRBV4-1 with TRBJ2-5, with TRBD2 identical over 8 bases. V trimming: 2 bases; J trimming: 1 base; junction bases outside the gene matches: 9. CDR1 and CDR2 (germline): MGHRA, YSYEKL. The CDR3 runs to 17 residues. Here the CDR3 reads CASSQTPGGRSQETQYF. The CDR3 DNA reads TGCGCCAGCAGCCAAACTCCGGGGGGGAGGTCCCAAGAGACCCAGTACTTC.

The chain uses TRBV6-5 and TRBJ1-2; D gene uncertain. The V gene lost 0 bases and the J gene lost 2 bases, with 7 bases spanning the gap. The CDR3 sequence is 14 residues long. The V gene's germline CDR1 is MNHEY and CDR2 SVGAGI. The CDR3 spells CASSYSRINYGYTF. The CDR3, as DNA: TGTGCCAGCAGTTACTCTAGGATAAACTATGGCTACACCTTC.

The chain has TRBV19 and TRBJ1-5; D gene uncertain. Trimming left V 3 bases short and J 3 bases short, with 3 bases between. Germline V gene sequence: CDR1 LNHDA, CDR2 SQIVND (reference sequence). The CDR3 has 12 amino acids. In DNA, the CDR3 is TGTGCCAGTAGTATCCCCAATCAGCCCCAGCATTTT. Translation: CASSIPNQPQHF.

V gene TRBV6-5 combines with J gene TRBJ2-3; tentative D call: TRBD1 (6 bases). Per germline, CDR1 MNHEY and CDR2 SVGAGI. V was clipped by 4 bases and J by 3 bases, with 11 bases between them. The CDR3 extends over 14 amino acids. The CDR3 loop reads CASSLTGRTDTQYF. Written as DNA, the CDR3 is TGTGCCAGCAGTTTGACAGGAAGAACAGATACGCAGTATTTT.

This sequence joins TRBV30 and TRBJ2-1, with D perhaps given as TRBD1 or TRBD2 (6 bases each). Trimming cost V 4 bases and J 10 bases, with 14 bases left between them. Germline V gives CDR1 GTSNPN, CDR2 SVGIG (reference sequence). The CDR3 spans 12 residues. The DNA of the CDR3 is TGTGCCTGGACGCCGGGGGCGGGAGAGCAGTTCTTC. The encoded protein is CAWTPGAGEQFF.

This clone was detected a few times. The gene calls are TRBV9 and TRBJ2-5, with 9 bases aligning to TRBD2. This CDR3 region has 15 residues. CDR1 SGDLS and CDR2 YYNGEE come from the germline V gene. J was trimmed by 0 bases and V by 4 bases; bases with no gene match: 4. The DNA for the CDR3 is TGTGCCAGCAGCACAGTAGCGGGGGACCAAGAGACCCAGTACTTC. This translates into CASSTVAGDQETQYF.

This chain connects TRBV7-9 to TRBJ2-4; 12 nucleotides align to TRBD1. CDR1 and CDR2 (germline): SEHNR, FQNEAQ (reference sequence). The CDR3 spans 15 residues. The V segment lost 5 bases and the J segment 9 bases; nucleotides outside the gene matches: 8. The CDR3 nucleotides read TGTGCCAGCAGCGGGCCGGGACAGGGGGCTCGCATTCAGTACTTC. Translating gives CASSGPGQGARIQYF.

The chain is built from TRBV7-8 and TRBJ2-7; TRBD2 matches at 9 bases. This CDR3 has 14 residues. Trimming at V came to 5 bases and at J to 3 bases, leaving 5 bases not matched to a gene. The germline V gene encodes CDR1 SGHVS and CDR2 FQNEAQ. The CDR3 loop is CASSIGGGGYEQYF. For the CDR3, the DNA is TGTGCCAGCAGCATTGGCGGGGGGGGCTACGAGCAGTACTTC.

This clone was seen only a few times. The chain has TRBV19 and TRBJ1-2; D not certain. The length of the CDR3 is 14 residues. CDR1 and CDR2 from the germline V gene are LNHDA and SQIVND (reference sequence). V lost 3 bases and J 8 bases, leaving 16 bases between the germline ends. CDR3 in DNA: TGTGCCAGTAGTATGGCCAGCACCTTTTGGGGCTACACCTTC. Protein: CASSMASTFWGYTF.

The V call is TRBV5-1, the J call TRBJ1-5; D uncertain. The CDR3 is made up of 13 amino acids. The germline gives CDR1 SGHRS, CDR2 YFSETQ. With 0 bases removed from V and 3 bases from J, the gap between germline ends came to 4 bases. For the CDR3, the DNA is TGCGCCAGCAGCTTGGGAATCAATCAGCCCCAGCATTTT. Translating gives CASSLGINQPQHF.

The gene calls are TRBV15 and TRBJ1-2; D is uncertain. Germline lookup yields CDR1 LNHNV and CDR2 YYDKDF (reference sequence). The CDR3 length is 15 residues. V was shortened by 0 bases and J by 8 bases, with 16 bases between the two germline ends. The CDR3 sequence is CATSRDWGIVGGYTF. The CDR3 nucleotides read TGTGCCACCAGCAGAGATTGGGGAATTGTCGGGGGCTACACCTTC.

The chain recombines TRBV7-9 with TRBJ2-6; 12 bases line up with TRBD2. V was pared by 5 bases and J by 2 bases, with 7 bases of the junction left unmatched. This CDR3 region has 18 residues. Per germline, CDR1 SEHNR and CDR2 FQNEAQ (reference sequence). The CDR3 DNA is TGTGCCAGCAGCGCCCCTAGCGGGGGGGCCACTGGGGCCAACGTCCTGACTTTC. Amino acid sequence: CASSAPSGGATGANVLTF.

The chain couples TRBV7-2 to TRBJ2-5; D is uncertain. V lost 3 bases and J 4 bases, leaving 9 bases between the germline ends. The CDR3 length is 13 residues. Germline V lookup: CDR1 SGHTA, CDR2 FQGNSA. The CDR3 protein is CASSFWGRETQYF. The CDR3 nucleotides read TGTGCCAGCAGCTTTTGGGGTCGAGAGACCCAGTACTTC.

The chain combines TRBV27 with TRBJ1-5; no clear D. This CDR3 region has 15 residues. Germline loops: CDR1 MNHEY, CDR2 SMNVEV (reference sequence). V lost 3 bases to trimming and J lost 0 bases, with 9 bases between them. The DNA of the CDR3 is TGTGCCAGCAGTTTCGGACTTTATAGCAATCAGCCCCAGCATTTT. Translated: CASSFGLYSNQPQHF.

This clone was found once. This chain links TRBV4-1 with TRBJ2-7; 10 bases are a match to TRBD1. The ends lost 2 bases at V and 3 bases at J; junction bases unmatched: 7. Germline loops: CDR1 MGHRA, CDR2 YSYEKL. CDR3 length equals 16 residues. CDR3 in DNA: TGCGCCAGCAGCCAAAAGGGGACAGGGGACCTCTACGAGCAGTACTTC. The encoded protein is CASSQKGTGDLYEQYF.

This clone was observed a single time. V is TRBV27 and J is TRBJ2-7; D is undetermined. This CDR3 has 14 residues. With 0 bases removed from V and 4 bases from J, the gap between germline ends came to 10 bases. The germline gives CDR1 MNHEY, CDR2 SMNVEV (reference sequence). The CDR3 loop reads CASSLSGNGYEQYF. The CDR3 DNA is TGTGCCAGCAGTTTATCGGGAAACGGTTACGAGCAGTACTTC.

J is TRBJ1-2 and V is TRBV30; D perhaps matches TRBD1 (5 bases). CDR1 and CDR2 from the germline V gene are GTSNPN and SVGIG (reference sequence). V dropped 2 bases and J dropped 6 bases, with 16 bases sitting between them. The CDR3 sequence is 14 residues long. Here the CDR3 reads CAWSPTTRRDGYTF. CDR3 in DNA: TGTGCCTGGAGTCCCACCACCCGCAGGGATGGCTACACCTTC.

The rearrangement links TRBV15 to TRBJ1-2; 8 bases match TRBD1. V trimming: 4 bases; J trimming: 6 bases; junction bases outside the gene matches: 4. From germline, CDR1 is LNHNV and CDR2 YYDKDF (reference sequence). The CDR3 is 13 amino acids. CDR3 sequence (DNA): TGTGCCACCAGCACCGCAGGGGGCAATGGCTACACCTTC. Translation gives CATSTAGGNGYTF.

The genes are TRBV29-1 and TRBJ2-7; perhaps TRBD2 as D (5 bases). Germline assignment: CDR1 SQVTM and CDR2 ANQGSEA. The CDR3 runs 13 residues. Trimming removed 7 bases from V and 0 bases from J, with 13 bases in between. The CDR3 protein is CSATGSHSYEQYF. In nucleotides, the CDR3 is TGCAGCGCGACGGGATCCCACTCCTACGAGCAGTACTTC.

The rearrangement joins TRBV4-1 to TRBJ2-1, with D unclear. The germline V gene encodes CDR1 MGHRA and CDR2 YSYEKL. There are 13 residues in the CDR3. V lost 1 base and J lost 2, with 3 bases in between. Here the CDR3 DNA reads TGCGCCAGCAGCCAAGGGACCTACAATGAGCAGTTCTTC. The encoded protein is CASSQGTYNEQFF.